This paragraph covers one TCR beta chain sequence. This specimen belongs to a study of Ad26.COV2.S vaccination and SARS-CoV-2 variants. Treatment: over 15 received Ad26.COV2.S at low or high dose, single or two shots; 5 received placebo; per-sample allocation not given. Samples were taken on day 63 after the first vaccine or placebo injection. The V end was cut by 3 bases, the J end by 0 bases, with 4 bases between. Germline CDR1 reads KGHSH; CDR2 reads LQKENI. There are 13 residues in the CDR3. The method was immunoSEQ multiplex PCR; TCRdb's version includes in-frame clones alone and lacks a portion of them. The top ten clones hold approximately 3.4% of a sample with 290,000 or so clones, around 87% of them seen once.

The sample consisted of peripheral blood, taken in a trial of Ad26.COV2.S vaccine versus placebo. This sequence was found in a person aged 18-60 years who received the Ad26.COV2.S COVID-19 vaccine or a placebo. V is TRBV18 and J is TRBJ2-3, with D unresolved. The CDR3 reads CASSPQSTDTQYF. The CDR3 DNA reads TGTGCCAGCTCACCCCAGAGCACAGATACGCAGTATTTT.